This T cell receptor (beta chain) was identified during a study of identical twins. Study-level results: The authors drew conclusions from cross-sectional statistical analysis rather than following the same donors. Weaker excess twin sharing was seen among beta out-of-frame sequences.

Template switching supplied a universal primer site; unique molecular identifiers were carried on the cDNA. TCRdb re-analysed the 5' RACE reads in MiXCR, keeping a single row per CDR3 protein. The sample has around 490,000 distinct CDR3 sequences, about a fifth seen once. In its sample, this clonotype was seen a few times. Its antigen remains unknown. V shed 5 bases, J shed 1 base, and the junction held 6 bases outside the gene matches. The CDR3 is made up of 16 amino acids. Germline V gives CDR1 SNHLY, CDR2 FYNNEI. Another study also made use of these data, one on yellow fever vaccine responses in identical twins.

The sequence derives from a woman aged 18-35 years in good health. The rearrangement links TRBV2 to TRBJ2-3; 10 nucleotides align to TRBD2. Sequenced sample: CD4+ T cells sorted from blood. CDR3 DNA: TGTGCCAGCAGTCCAACCCTAGCGGGAGGCACAGATACGCAGTATTTT. As protein: CASSPTLAGGTDTQYF.